One and the same sample provided the 27 T cell receptor beta chains below, sequenced in a study of blood T cell repertoires in COVID-19. The assay was immunoSEQ multiplex PCR, and TCRdb's table has in-frame clones only and misses some. The data hold some 190,000 clones, with 70% to 90% observed a single time. Sequencing input: peripheral blood. These receptors all stem from an elderly woman with acute or convalescent COVID-19.

The chain combines TRBV4-3 with TRBJ1-2; 7 bases align to TRBD1. From germline, CDR1 is LGHNA and CDR2 YSLEER. The CDR3 totals 13 residues. J gave up 6 bases and V 4 bases, and 5 bases lay outside the gene matches. In DNA form, the CDR3 reads TGCGCCAGCAGCCCCACAGGGGTTCATGGCTACACCTTC. It is translated as CASSPTGVHGYTF.

The rearrangement joins TRBV24-1 to TRBJ2-3; D is possibly TRBD2 (5 bases). From germline, CDR1 is KGHDR and CDR2 SFDVKD. The CDR3 contains 13 residues. Trimming took off 1 base at V and 4 bases at J, with 5 bases between the two ends. CDR3 residues: CATSDLAADTQYF. The DNA of the CDR3 is TGTGCCACCAGTGATTTAGCGGCAGATACGCAGTATTTT.

In this sample, this clone turned up once. The V call is TRBV9, the J call TRBJ2-3, with TRBD2 matching over 15 bases. This CDR3 spans 18 amino acids. Trimming at V came to 7 bases and at J to 0 bases, leaving 9 bases not matched to a gene. The germline gives CDR1 SGDLS, CDR2 YYNGEE. This CDR3 reads CASDQGLAGGLSTDTQYF. As DNA, the CDR3 is TGTGCCAGCGATCAGGGACTAGCGGGAGGCCTGAGCACAGATACGCAGTATTTT.

This clone has a handful of counts. V usage is TRBV9 and J usage is TRBJ1-1; the D gene is possibly TRBD1 (6 bases). The V end was cut by 4 bases, the J end by 11 bases, with 15 bases between. The CDR3 is 12 amino acids. CDR1 and CDR2 (germline): SGDLS, YYNGEE. CDR3 sequence: CASSPVGGPAFF. The CDR3, as DNA: TGTGCCAGCAGCCCCGTTGGGGGCCCGGCTTTCTTT.

V usage is TRBV10-3 and J usage is TRBJ1-5; no definite D call. This CDR3 is 14 amino acids long. Trimming left V 4 bases short and J 5 bases short, with 12 bases between. Germline V gene data show CDR1 as ENHRY and CDR2 as SYGVKD. CDR3 sequence (DNA): TGTGCCATCAGTGGAGGGAAGGCGGATCAGCCCCAGCATTTT. This sequence encodes CAISGGKADQPQHF.

The V call is TRBV18, the J call TRBJ2-1; 8 positions match TRBD2. There are 16 residues in the CDR3. V was clipped by 4 bases and J by 4 bases; unmatched bases: 9. From germline, CDR1 is KGHSH and CDR2 LQKENI. The CDR3 reads CASSLSAGAVYNEQFF. CDR3 coding DNA: TGTGCCAGCTCACTCTCAGCGGGAGCGGTTTACAATGAGCAGTTCTTC.

V is TRBV4-1 and J is TRBJ2-1; TRBD2 might be the D (7 bases). Trimming removed 0 bases from V and 3 bases from J, with 15 bases in between. The CDR3 has 17 amino acids. Germline V lookup: CDR1 MGHRA, CDR2 YSYEKL. DNA for the CDR3: TGCGCCAGCAGCCAAGAGGGGGCGGCTAGCGGCTACAATGAGCAGTTCTTC. Translating gives CASSQEGAASGYNEQFF.

The chain has TRBV4-2 and TRBJ2-7; D may be TRBD1 (5 bases). Trimming shortened V by 5 bases and J by 3 bases, and 17 bases separated the two germline ends. Germline CDR1 is LGHNA and CDR2 is YNFKEQ. This CDR3 region has 15 residues. CDR3 sequence (DNA): TGTGCCAGCAGCACACATTCCACAGGTAACTACGAGCAGTACTTC. It specifies CASSTHSTGNYEQYF.

The chain has TRBV2 and TRBJ1-3, with D hard to call. The CDR3 is made up of 13 amino acids. The V end lost 4 bases, the J end lost 0 bases, and 4 bases lay between the germline ends. Looked up from germline, CDR1 is SNHLY and CDR2 is FYNNEI. Here the CDR3 reads CASSVYSGNTIYF. The DNA for the CDR3 is TGTGCCAGCAGTGTCTACTCTGGAAACACCATATATTTT.

In this sample, this clone turned up once. The J gene is TRBJ1-4, the V gene TRBV5-1, with 9 bases aligning to TRBD1. The CDR3 is 14 residues long. Germline V gene data show CDR1 as SGHRS and CDR2 as YFSETQ. J gave up 7 bases and V 6 bases, and 7 bases lay outside the gene matches. This chain's CDR3 is CASTLRQGGEKLFF. Written as DNA, the CDR3 is TGCGCCAGCACCCTAAGACAGGGGGGTGAAAAACTGTTTTTT.

J is TRBJ1-2 and V is TRBV4-3; the match to TRBD1 covers 11 bases. Germline assignment: CDR1 LGHNA and CDR2 YSLEER. V trimming: 2 bases; J trimming: 8 bases; junction bases outside the gene matches: 4. The CDR3 is 14 amino acids. The CDR3 is CASSQYGTGGGYTF. CDR3 in DNA: TGCGCCAGCAGCCAATATGGGACAGGGGGAGGCTACACCTTC.

This clone was observed a few times. The chain combines TRBV2 with TRBJ1-5; tentative D call: TRBD1 (5 bases). Germline V CDR1 and CDR2: SNHLY, FYNNEI. The ends were cut back, 7 bases at V and 0 bases at J, with 13 bases in the middle. The CDR3 contains 15 residues. The CDR3 spells CASTPWGGSNQPQHF. CDR3 sequence (DNA): TGTGCCAGCACTCCCTGGGGGGGTAGCAATCAGCCCCAGCATTTT.

The V gene is TRBV11-2, the J gene TRBJ2-6; D remains ambiguous. CDR1 is SGHAT, CDR2 FQNNGV, per germline. The CDR3 length is 15 residues. V shed 2 bases and J shed 4 bases, with 9 bases lying between them. The CDR3 DNA follows: TGTGCCAGCAGCTTAACTGCGGCAGGGGCCAACGTCCTGACTTTC. This translates into CASSLTAAGANVLTF.

The CDR3: CASSHNLEGNEQFF. CDR3 in DNA: TGTGCCAGCAGCCACAATCTCGAGGGCAATGAGCAGTTCTTC. The rearrangement joins TRBV11-2 to TRBJ2-1; possibly TRBD2 for D (5 bases). This CDR3 contains 14 residues. With 5 bases removed from V and 6 bases from J, the gap between germline ends came to 14 bases. The V gene's germline CDR1 is SGHAT and CDR2 FQNNGV.

The rearrangement uses TRBV7-2 and TRBJ2-3; TRBD2 matches at 7 bases. Losses at the gene ends were 1 base for V and 3 bases for J; bases not matched to a gene: 4. The CDR3 runs to 15 residues. Germline V gene sequence: CDR1 SGHTA, CDR2 FQGNSA. The CDR3 region is CASSLDGRRTDTQYF. The CDR3 DNA is TGTGCCAGCAGCTTAGACGGGAGGAGGACAGATACGCAGTATTTT. Full variable domain (outside the CDR3, taken from reference TRBV7-2 and TRBJ2-3): GAGVSQSPSNKVTEKGKDVELRCDPISGHTALYWYRQSLGQGLEFLIYFQGNSAPDKSGLPSDRFSAERTGGSVSTLTIQRTQQEDSAVYLCASSLDGRRTDTQYFGPGTRLTVL.

The chain couples TRBV5-1 to TRBJ2-1, with TRBD1 as a possible D gene (5 bases). Trimming left V 0 bases short and J 0 bases short, with 7 bases between. Germline V gives CDR1 SGHRS, CDR2 YFSETQ. The CDR3 is 15 amino acids. This CDR3 is CASSLGQSSYNEQFF. CDR3 coding DNA: TGCGCCAGCAGCTTGGGACAGAGCTCCTACAATGAGCAGTTCTTC.

J is TRBJ1-5 and V is TRBV7-8, with D uncertain. Trimming cost V 6 bases and J 3 bases, with 9 bases left between them. This CDR3 is 13 amino acids long. Germline loops: CDR1 SGHVS, CDR2 FQNEAQ. The CDR3: CASSRFANQPQHF. CDR3 bases: TGTGCCAGCAGTAGATTCGCCAATCAGCCCCAGCATTTT.

This clone appeared a single time. The rearrangement joins TRBV7-9 to TRBJ1-1; 7 positions agree with TRBD1. Losses at the gene ends were 2 bases for V and 0 bases for J; bases not matched to a gene: 3. Germline V gene sequence: CDR1 SEHNR, CDR2 FQNEAQ (reference sequence). The CDR3 spans 15 residues. The DNA for the CDR3 is TGTGCCAGCAGCTTACAGGGGACAGTGAACACTGAAGCTTTCTTT. Protein product: CASSLQGTVNTEAFF.

This rearrangement joins TRBV20-1 to TRBJ1-5; D is perhaps TRBD1 (6 bases). This CDR3 has 17 residues. V lost 3 bases, J lost 3 bases, and 21 bases lay in between. In germline, CDR1 is DFQATT, CDR2 SNEGSKA (reference sequence). CDR3 amino acids: CSASNRDTLYVNQPQHF. In nucleotides, the CDR3 is TGCAGTGCTAGTAACCGGGACACGCTGTATGTCAATCAGCCCCAGCATTTT.

The chain employs TRBV29-1 and TRBJ2-5; D is possibly TRBD2 (6 bases). Trimming left V 7 bases short and J 3 bases short, with 12 bases between. The germline V gene encodes CDR1 SQVTM and CDR2 ANQGSEA. The CDR3 has 12 residues. The CDR3 coding sequence is TGCAGCGCCTTTAGCGGAGAAGAGACCCAGTACTTC. Its protein product is CSAFSGEETQYF.

J is TRBJ1-4 and V is TRBV10-3; maybe TRBD1 (6 bases). The CDR3 spans 15 residues. CDR1 is ENHRY and CDR2 is SYGVKD in the germline V gene. V shed 6 bases and J shed 0 bases, with 11 bases lying between them. The CDR3 loop reads CAIRGAGTTNEKLFF. The CDR3 bases are TGTGCCATCAGGGGGGCAGGGACAACTAATGAAAAACTGTTTTTT.

This clone came up a few times. Other DNA sequences in the sample encode the same CDR3. The chain has TRBV27 and TRBJ1-5; D uncertain. Per the germline V gene, CDR1 is MNHEY and CDR2 is SMNVEV (reference sequence). V was clipped by 5 bases and J by 7 bases, with 12 bases between them. The CDR3 spans 13 residues. CDR3 DNA sequence: TGTGCCAGCAGTCTGCGCCGGGAGCAGCCCCAGCATTTT. It is translated as CASSLRREQPQHF.

This sequence joins TRBV11-2 and TRBJ2-7, with 10 bases lining up with TRBD2. J lost 1 base, V lost 5 bases, and 2 bases had no gene match. CDR1 and CDR2 from the germline V gene are SGHAT and FQNNGV. CDR3 size: 14 residues. CDR3 loop: CASSRTSGSYEQYF. As DNA, the CDR3 is TGTGCCAGCAGCCGGACTAGCGGTTCCTACGAGCAGTACTTC.

V usage is TRBV18 and J usage is TRBJ1-5, with D tentatively TRBD1 (6 bases). This CDR3 region has 14 residues. V shed 6 bases and J shed 0 bases, with 9 bases lying between them. Germline CDR1 KGHSH, CDR2 LQKENI. This chain's CDR3 is CASSGTNSNQPQHF. As DNA, the CDR3 is TGTGCCAGCTCCGGGACAAATAGCAATCAGCCCCAGCATTTT. The full variable domain, completed using reference TRBV18 and TRBJ1-5, is NAGVMQNPRHLVRRRGQEARLRCSPMKGHSHVYWYRQLPEEGLKFMVYLQKENIIDESGMPKERFSAEFPKEGPSILRIQQVVRGDSAAYFCASSGTNSNQPQHFGDGTRLSIL.

The CDR3 protein is CASSPNQRSENYGYTF. CDR3 coding DNA: TGTGCCAGCAGCCCTAATCAACGGAGCGAAAACTATGGCTACACCTTC. The chain carries TRBV11-1 and TRBJ1-2; unclear D gene. This CDR3 has 16 residues. V lost 5 bases, J lost 2 bases, and 18 bases lay in between. Germline V gene data show CDR1 as SGHAT and CDR2 as FQDESV (reference sequence).

This chain connects TRBV11-2 to TRBJ1-1, with TRBD1 matching over 9 bases. V was pared by 5 bases and J by 3 bases, with 4 bases of the junction left unmatched. The CDR3 is 14 residues long. Germline V gene lookup returns CDR1 SGHAT and CDR2 FQNNGV. CDR3 protein: CASSRQGVDTEAFF. In DNA form, the CDR3 reads TGTGCCAGCAGCCGACAGGGGGTGGACACTGAAGCTTTCTTT.

The chain joins TRBV6-5 to TRBJ1-2; weak D call: TRBD1 (6 bases). CDR1 MNHEY and CDR2 SVGAGI come from the germline V gene. The CDR3 length is 16 residues. The V end was cut by 2 bases, the J end by 0 bases, with 13 bases between. The chain's CDR3 is CASSYLGTLANYGYTF. Written as DNA, the CDR3 is TGTGCCAGCAGTTACCTTGGGACATTGGCTAACTATGGCTACACCTTC.